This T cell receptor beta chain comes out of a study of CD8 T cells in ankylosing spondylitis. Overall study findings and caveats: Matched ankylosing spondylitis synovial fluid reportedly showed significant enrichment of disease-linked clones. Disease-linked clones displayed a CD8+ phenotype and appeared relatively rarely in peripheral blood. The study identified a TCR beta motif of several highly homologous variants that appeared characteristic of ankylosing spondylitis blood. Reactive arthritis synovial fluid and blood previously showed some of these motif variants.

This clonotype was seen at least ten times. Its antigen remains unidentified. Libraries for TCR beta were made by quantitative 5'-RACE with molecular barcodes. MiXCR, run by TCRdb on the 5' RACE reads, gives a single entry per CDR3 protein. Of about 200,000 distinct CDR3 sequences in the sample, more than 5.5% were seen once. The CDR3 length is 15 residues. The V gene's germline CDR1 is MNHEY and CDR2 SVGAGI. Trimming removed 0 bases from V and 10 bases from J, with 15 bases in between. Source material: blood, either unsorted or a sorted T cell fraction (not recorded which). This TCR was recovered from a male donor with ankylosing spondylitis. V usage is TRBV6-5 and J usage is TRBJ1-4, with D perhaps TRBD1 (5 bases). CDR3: CASSYSGGFEGKLFF. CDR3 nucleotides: TGTGCCAGCAGTTACTCGGGGGGGTTCGAGGGAAAACTGTTTTTT.